The 13 T cell receptor beta chains given below trace back to one sample, sequenced in a study of human T cells and chemical hapten exposure. TCRdb redid the calling of the RACE reads with MiXCR, one entry per CDR3 protein. Of 85,000 to 95,000 distinct CDR3 sequences in the sample, approximately 9.7% were seen once. Time point given: healthy volunteer bleed at 2 weeks. It was from unfractionated whole blood that total RNA was extracted. Sequences were obtained from whole blood. These receptors all stem from a female donor in good health. Some clones in this sample may be carry-over from other donors' samples.

This clonotype was seen repeatedly, ten times or more. The chain carries TRBV3-1 and TRBJ2-7, with unresolved D. The CDR3 runs to 11 residues. The germline V and J ends were trimmed by 3 bases and 3 bases, with 3 bases remaining between them. Per germline, CDR1 LGHDT and CDR2 YNNKEL (reference sequence). The CDR3 sequence: CASSQYYEQYF. CDR3 coding DNA: TGTGCCAGCAGCCAGTACTACGAGCAGTACTTC.

Ten or more counts support this clonotype. This chain connects TRBV29-1 to TRBJ2-2, with D hard to call. CDR1 SQVTM and CDR2 ANQGSEA come from the germline V gene. CDR3 length: 12 residues. The V gene lost 3 bases and the J gene lost 2 bases, with 4 bases spanning the gap. Written as DNA, the CDR3 is TGCAGCGTTGAGGGTAACACCGGGGAGCTGTTTTTT. Translating gives CSVEGNTGELFF.

This clonotype was detected many times. J is TRBJ2-1 and V is TRBV6-4; 10 bases map to TRBD2. Germline lookup yields CDR1 MRHNA and CDR2 SNTAGT. Losses at the gene ends were 2 bases for V and 6 bases for J; bases not matched to a gene: 4. The CDR3 extends over 15 amino acids. CDR3 nucleotide sequence: TGTGCCAGCAGTGACGGGTTAGCGGGAGGCAATGAGCAGTTCTTC. Protein sequence: CASSDGLAGGNEQFF.

The rearrangement links TRBV10-3 to TRBJ2-3, with D perhaps being TRBD1 or TRBD2 (7 bases each). Germline CDR1 ENHRY, CDR2 SYGVKD. The CDR3 has 15 amino acids. V dropped 11 bases and J dropped 0 bases, with 18 bases sitting between them. The CDR3 region is CAHRGSGNSTDTQYF. In nucleotides, the CDR3 is TGTGCCCACAGGGGAAGCGGGAATAGCACAGATACGCAGTATTTT.

V and J are TRBV7-3 and TRBJ2-2; 9 bases are a match to TRBD1. The CDR3 totals 15 residues. CDR1 and CDR2 (germline): SGHTA, FQGTGA. Trimming removed 5 bases from V and 4 bases from J; junction bases left unmatched: 5. Here the CDR3 reads CASSPGQGSTGELFF. The CDR3 DNA reads as TGTGCCAGCAGCCCAGGACAGGGGAGCACCGGGGAGCTGTTTTTT.

This clonotype came up a few times. The V gene is TRBV28, the J gene TRBJ2-3; 8 bases map to TRBD2. Germline lookup yields CDR1 MDHEN and CDR2 SYDVKM. V dropped 7 bases and J dropped 1; count of bases not matched to a gene: 1. CDR3 length equals 13 residues. CDR3 in DNA: TGTGCCAGCAAAGCGGGGGGCACAGATACGCAGTATTTT. Protein product: CASKAGGTDTQYF. Drawing the rest from reference TRBV28 and TRBJ2-3, the complete variable domain is DVKVTQSSRYLVKRTGEKVFLECVQDMDHENMFWYRQDPGLGLRLIYFSYDVKMKEKGDIPEGYSVSREKKERFSLILESASTNQTSMYLCASKAGGTDTQYFGPGTRLTVL.

This clonotype was recorded a few times. The chain couples TRBV12-3 or TRBV12-4 to TRBJ1-2, with D unclear. V lost 0 bases, J lost 7 bases, and 9 bases lay in between. This CDR3 comprises 13 residues. CDR3 sequence: CASSLAWGGGYTF. The CDR3 region has the DNA TGTGCCAGCAGTTTAGCGTGGGGTGGTGGCTACACCTTC.

This clonotype was counted many times. The chain carries TRBV20-1 and TRBJ1-1, with D perhaps TRBD1 (5 bases). The CDR3 sequence is 13 residues long. Germline CDR1 DFQATT, CDR2 SNEGSKA (reference sequence). V was trimmed by 6 bases and J by 0 bases, leaving 11 bases between them. The CDR3 nucleotides are TGCAGTGCCCCCAGGGTAATGAACACTGAAGCTTTCTTT. This sequence encodes CSAPRVMNTEAFF.

This clonotype has ten or more counts. This chain uses TRBV20-1 with TRBJ2-7, with 11 bases aligning to TRBD2. Germline-derived CDR1 and CDR2 are DFQATT and SNEGSKA (reference sequence). V lost 2 bases and J lost 6; bases outside the gene matches: 0. This CDR3 is built from 12 residues. CDR3 region: CSARLAGGEQYF. DNA for the CDR3: TGCAGTGCTAGACTAGCGGGAGGCGAGCAGTACTTC.

This clonotype was recorded many times. The V gene is TRBV2, the J gene TRBJ1-2; TRBD1 matches at 8 bases. Germline V lookup: CDR1 SNHLY, CDR2 FYNNEI. V shed 2 bases, J shed 1 base, and the junction held 3 bases outside the gene matches. The CDR3 totals 15 residues. CDR3 coding DNA: TGTGCCAGCAGTGAACGGACAGGGCTTAACTATGGCTACACCTTC. Amino acid sequence: CASSERTGLNYGYTF.

The rearrangement joins TRBV6-2 or TRBV6-3 to TRBJ1-1; the match to TRBD1 covers 7 bases. Germline trimming cut 6 bases from V and 11 bases from J; bases unmatched to any gene: 9. This CDR3 has 12 residues. Germline V gene sequence: CDR1 MNHEY, CDR2 SVGEGT. The CDR3 DNA reads as TGTGCCAGCAGATCGACAGGGTTCATGGCTTTCTTT. Residues: CASRSTGFMAFF.

This clonotype was detected only a few times. The CDR3 DNA is TGCGCCAGCAGCCTAGGACAGTTCCAAGAGACCCAGTACTTC. It codes for CASSLGQFQETQYF. The V gene is TRBV5-1, the J gene TRBJ2-5, with a possible D match to TRBD1 (6 bases). The germline gives CDR1 SGHRS, CDR2 YFSETQ. The CDR3 has 14 residues. Trimming took off 4 bases at V and 1 base at J, with 11 bases between the two ends.

This clonotype was seen a few times. The chain combines TRBV4-1 with TRBJ2-6; TRBD1 might be the D (6 bases). This CDR3 has 17 residues. V shed 0 bases and J shed 4 bases, with 13 bases lying between them. Germline CDR1 MGHRA, CDR2 YSYEKL. The CDR3, as DNA: TGCGCCAGCAGCCAAGATGTGGGGGCGTTGGGGGCCAACGTCCTGACTTTC. This sequence encodes CASSQDVGALGANVLTF.